This T cell receptor (beta chain) came from a study of cytomegalovirus exposure and HLA in healthy donors. Study-wide context: Of 398 genotyped donors, about 81% clustered with self-reported Caucasian donors. The study's findings and limits: Listed as cytomegalovirus-associated were over 150 TCR beta chains. Clonal expansion, a later analysis showed, was greater in HLA-associated TCR beta chains than in equally common others.

In regard to this clone: The target antigen is unknown.

Per germline, CDR1 MNHEY and CDR2 SMNVEV (reference sequence). The CDR3 consists of 13 residues. The germline V and J ends were trimmed by 6 bases and 0 bases, with 7 bases remaining between them. PCR used 60 Vbeta primers and 13 Jbeta primers. The assay was immunoSEQ multiplex PCR, and TCRdb's table has in-frame clones only and misses some. Among about 85,000 clones listed, 60% to 80% were seen once. The specimen sequenced was PBMCs. The V call is TRBV27, the J call TRBJ2-3; D is undetermined. This receptor was identified in a woman aged 50 to 60 in good health and CMV-seropositive. CDR3 sequence (DNA): TGTGCCAGCAGACGAACAAGCACAGATACGCAGTATTTT. This gives the protein CASRRTSTDTQYF.